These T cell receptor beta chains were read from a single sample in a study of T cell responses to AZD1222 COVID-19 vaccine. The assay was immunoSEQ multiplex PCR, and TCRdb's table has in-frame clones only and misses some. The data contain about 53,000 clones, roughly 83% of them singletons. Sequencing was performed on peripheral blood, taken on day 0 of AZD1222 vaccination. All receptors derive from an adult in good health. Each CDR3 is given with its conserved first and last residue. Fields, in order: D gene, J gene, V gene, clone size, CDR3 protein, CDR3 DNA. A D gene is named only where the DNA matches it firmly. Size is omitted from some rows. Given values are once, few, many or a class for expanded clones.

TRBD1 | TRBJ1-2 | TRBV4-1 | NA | CASSQEGTGGRGYTF | TGCGCCAGCAGCCAAGAGGGAACAGGGGGCAGAGGCTACACCTTC
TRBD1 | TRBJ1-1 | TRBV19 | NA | CASTARGLNAPEAFF | TGTGCCAGTACTGCCAGGGGGCTTAATGCCCCTGAAGCTTTCTTT
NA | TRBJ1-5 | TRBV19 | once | CASSIPRRVGDQPQHF | TGTGCCAGTAGTATCCCGCGACGGGTGGGGGATCAGCCCCAGCATTTT
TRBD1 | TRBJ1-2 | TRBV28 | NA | CASSLRGIYGYTF | TGTGCCAGCAGTCTCAGGGGGATCTATGGCTACACCTTC
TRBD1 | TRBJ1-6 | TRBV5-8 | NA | CASRKTGARNSPLHF | TGTGCCAGCAGGAAGACAGGGGCGCGCAATTCACCCCTCCACTTT
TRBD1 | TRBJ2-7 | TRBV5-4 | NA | CASSSPGQGSYEQYF | TGTGCCAGCAGCTCGCCGGGACAGGGGTCCTACGAGCAGTACTTC
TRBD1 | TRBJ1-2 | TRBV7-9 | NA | CASSLGAGTVYGYTF | TGTGCCAGCAGCTTAGGGGCTGGGACAGTCTATGGCTACACCTTC
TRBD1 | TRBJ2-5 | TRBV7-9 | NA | CATDEQGAQETQYF | TGTGCCACGGACGAACAGGGGGCACAAGAGACCCAGTACTTC
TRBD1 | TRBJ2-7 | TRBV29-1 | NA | CSVAPTDRGAYEQYF | TGCAGCGTAGCTCCTACTGACAGGGGCGCTTACGAGCAGTACTTC
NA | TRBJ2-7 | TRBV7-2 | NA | CASSLGTRSYEQYF | TGTGCCAGCAGCTTGGGGACGCGCTCCTACGAGCAGTACTTC
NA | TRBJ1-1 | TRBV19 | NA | CATGTANTEAFF | TGTGCCACCGGGACTGCGAACACTGAAGCTTTCTTT